This TCR beta chain is from a study of a mutant IDH1 vaccine in newly diagnosed glioma. In the study overall: Onset of vaccination occurred 4-6 weeks following radiotherapy alone, or with temozolomide cycles. Previous care, which was radiotherapy, temozolomide, or both, most often involved both.

In germline, CDR1 is LNHDA, CDR2 SQIVND (reference sequence). The CDR3 has 13 amino acids. Trimming took 6 bases from V and 0 from J, leaving 8 bases between them. This table comes from immunoSEQ multiplex PCR, and its TCRdb copy is limited to in-frame clones, with some not included. The top ten hold over 2.5% of the sample, which has about 23,000 clones, around 82% seen once. About this clone itself: Its target is unknown.

As for time point: week 47, end of study. The vaccine gave 300 ug of a 20-mer mutant IDH1 peptide subcutaneously per dose. The study gave patients eight vaccinations in weeks 1, 3, 5, 7, 11, 15, 19, 23. Sequencing was performed on PBMCs, taken from a glioma patient whose treatment included an IDH1 peptide vaccine. The receptor comes from a man aged 40-49 years with glioma. V is TRBV19 and J is TRBJ2-5, with D perhaps TRBD1 (5 bases). CDR3 region: CASRGPYQETQYF. CDR3 bases: TGTGCCAGTAGGGGGCCGTACCAAGAGACCCAGTACTTC. Looking up the rest from reference TRBV19 and TRBJ2-5 gives the full variable domain: DGGITQSPKYLFRKEGQNVTLSCEQNLNHDAMYWYRQDPGQGLRLIYYSQIVNDFQKGDIAEGYSVSREKKESFPLTVTSAQKNPTAFYLCASRGPYQETQYFGPGTRLLVL.